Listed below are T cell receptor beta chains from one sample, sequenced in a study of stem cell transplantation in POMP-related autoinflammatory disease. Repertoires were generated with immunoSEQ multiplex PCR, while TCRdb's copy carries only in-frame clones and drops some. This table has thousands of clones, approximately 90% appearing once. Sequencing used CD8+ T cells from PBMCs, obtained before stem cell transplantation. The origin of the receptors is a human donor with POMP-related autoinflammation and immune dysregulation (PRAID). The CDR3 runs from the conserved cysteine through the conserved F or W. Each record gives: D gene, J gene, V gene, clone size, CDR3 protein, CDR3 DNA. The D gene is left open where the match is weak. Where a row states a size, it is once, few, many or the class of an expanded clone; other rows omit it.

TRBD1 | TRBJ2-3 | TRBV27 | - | CASRDRGLGTDTQYF | TGTGCCAGCAGGGACAGGGGGCTTGGCACAGATACGCAGTATTTT
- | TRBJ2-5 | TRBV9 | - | CASSVVVGETQYF | TGTGCCAGCAGCGTAGTGGTGGGGGAGACCCAGTACTTC
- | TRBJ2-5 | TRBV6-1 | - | CASSEAADRQETQYF | TGTGCCAGCAGTGAAGCTGCGGACCGCCAAGAGACCCAGTACTTC
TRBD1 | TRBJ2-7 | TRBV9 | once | CASSPGGRGFYEQYF | TGTGCCAGCAGCCCAGGGGGTAGGGGGTTCTACGAGCAGTACTTC
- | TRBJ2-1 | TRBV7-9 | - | CASSLVAALNEQFF | TGTGCCAGCAGCTTAGTGGCAGCTCTCAATGAGCAGTTCTTC
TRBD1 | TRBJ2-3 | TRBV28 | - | CASSTRQGTDTQYF | TGTGCCAGCAGCACCAGACAGGGAACAGATACGCAGTATTTT
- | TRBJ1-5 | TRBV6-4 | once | CASRYEGVTGNQPQHF | TGTGCCAGCAGGTACGAAGGGGTTACGGGCAATCAGCCCCAGCATTTT
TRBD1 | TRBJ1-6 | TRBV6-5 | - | CASSSPTGEYNSPLHF | TGTGCCAGCAGTTCCCCGACAGGGGAGTATAATTCACCCCTCCACTTT
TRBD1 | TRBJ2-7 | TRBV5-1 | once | CASSLAEQGPSYEQYF | TGCGCCAGCAGCTTGGCCGAACAGGGGCCCTCCTACGAGCAGTACTTC
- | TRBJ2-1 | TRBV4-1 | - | CASHVASSSYNEQFF | TGCGCCAGCCACGTGGCTTCCAGCTCCTACAATGAGCAGTTCTTC
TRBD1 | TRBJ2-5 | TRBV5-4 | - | CASSTGQGETQYF | TGTGCCAGCAGCACGGGACAGGGAGAGACCCAGTACTTC
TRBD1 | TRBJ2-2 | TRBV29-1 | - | CSVEESNSGGANGELFF | TGCAGCGTTGAAGAGTCGAATTCAGGGGGCGCAAACGGGGAGCTGTTTTTT
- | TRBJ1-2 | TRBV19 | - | CASSMGDRLSNYGYTF | TGTGCCAGTAGTATGGGGGACCGTCTTTCGAACTATGGCTACACCTTC
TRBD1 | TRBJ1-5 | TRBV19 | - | CASSITGERSNQPQHF | TGTGCCAGTAGTATCACAGGGGAGCGTAGCAATCAGCCCCAGCATTTT
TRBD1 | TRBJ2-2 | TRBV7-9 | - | CASTPLVTGGDTGELFF | TGTGCCAGCACCCCCCTCGTGACAGGGGGCGACACCGGGGAGCTGTTTTTT
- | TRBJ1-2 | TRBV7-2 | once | CASSLNTGSSNYGYTF | TGTGCCAGCAGCTTAAATACCGGTTCCTCGAACTATGGCTACACCTTC
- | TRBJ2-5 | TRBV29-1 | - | CSVLRETQYF | TGCAGCGTTTTACGAGAGACCCAGTACTTC
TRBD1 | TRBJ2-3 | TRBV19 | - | CASSILDRGWDTQYF | TGTGCCAGTAGTATCCTCGACAGGGGGTGGGATACGCAGTATTTT
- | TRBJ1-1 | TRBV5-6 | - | CASSLSLLNTEAFF | TGTGCCAGCAGCTTGTCGTTGTTGAACACTGAAGCTTTCTTT
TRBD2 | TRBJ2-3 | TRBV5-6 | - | CASSLDGGARKTDTQYF | TGTGCCAGCAGCTTGGACGGGGGGGCTAGGAAGACAGATACGCAGTATTTT
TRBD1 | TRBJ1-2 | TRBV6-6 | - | CASSSGTGGLAYGYTF | TGTGCCAGCAGTTCCGGGACAGGGGGCCTCGCCTATGGCTACACCTTC
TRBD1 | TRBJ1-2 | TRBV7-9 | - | CASSGGQGISHGYTF | TGTGCCAGCAGCGGGGGACAGGGGATTTCGCATGGCTACACCTTC
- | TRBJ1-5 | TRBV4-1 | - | CASSQEDRVNQPQHF | TGCGCCAGCAGCCAAGAGGACCGGGTTAATCAGCCCCAGCATTTT
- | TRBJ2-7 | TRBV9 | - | CASSPIRDSPYEQYF | TGTGCCAGCAGCCCCATCCGAGACAGCCCCTACGAGCAGTACTTC
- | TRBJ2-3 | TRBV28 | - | CASSLGGPGTDTQYF | TGTGCCAGCAGTTTGGGAGGCCCCGGCACAGATACGCAGTATTTT
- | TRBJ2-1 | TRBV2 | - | CASGGLYGNEQFF | TGTGCCAGCGGAGGACTATACGGCAATGAGCAGTTCTTC
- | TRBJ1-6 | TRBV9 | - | CASTPSVALHF | TGTGCCAGCACCCCTAGCGTAGCCCTCCACTTT